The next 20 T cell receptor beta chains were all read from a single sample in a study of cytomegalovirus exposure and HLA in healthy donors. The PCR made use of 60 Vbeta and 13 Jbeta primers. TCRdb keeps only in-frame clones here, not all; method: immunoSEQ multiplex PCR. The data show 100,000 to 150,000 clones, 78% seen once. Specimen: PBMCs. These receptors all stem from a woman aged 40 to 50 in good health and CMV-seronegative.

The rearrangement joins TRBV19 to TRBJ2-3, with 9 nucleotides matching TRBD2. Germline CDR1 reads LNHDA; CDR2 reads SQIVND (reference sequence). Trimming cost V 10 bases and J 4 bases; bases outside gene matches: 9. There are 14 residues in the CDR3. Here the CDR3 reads CATKAGGDADTQYF. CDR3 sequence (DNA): TGTGCCACTAAAGCGGGAGGTGACGCAGATACGCAGTATTTT.

CDR3 amino acids: CASSPGTGLQPQHF. The DNA of the CDR3 is TGTGCCAGCAGTCCCGGGACAGGGTTACAGCCCCAGCATTTT. The chain joins TRBV6-5 to TRBJ1-5; 9 bases agree with TRBD1. Germline V CDR1 and CDR2: MNHEY, SVGAGI. The CDR3 runs 14 residues. Losses at the gene ends were 5 bases for V and 7 bases for J; bases not matched to a gene: 6.

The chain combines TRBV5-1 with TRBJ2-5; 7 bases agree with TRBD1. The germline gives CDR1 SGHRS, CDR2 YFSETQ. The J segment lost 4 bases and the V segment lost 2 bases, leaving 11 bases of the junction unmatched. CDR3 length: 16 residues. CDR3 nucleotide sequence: TGCGCCAGCAGCTTTACTGTATTACAGGGGTCAGAGACCCAGTACTTC. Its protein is CASSFTVLQGSETQYF.

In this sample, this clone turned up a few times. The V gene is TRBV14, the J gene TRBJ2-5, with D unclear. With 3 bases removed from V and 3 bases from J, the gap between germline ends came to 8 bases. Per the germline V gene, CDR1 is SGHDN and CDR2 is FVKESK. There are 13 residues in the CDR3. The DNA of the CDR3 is TGTGCCAGCAGCCAGGGCCTAAAAGAGACCCAGTACTTC. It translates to CASSQGLKETQYF.

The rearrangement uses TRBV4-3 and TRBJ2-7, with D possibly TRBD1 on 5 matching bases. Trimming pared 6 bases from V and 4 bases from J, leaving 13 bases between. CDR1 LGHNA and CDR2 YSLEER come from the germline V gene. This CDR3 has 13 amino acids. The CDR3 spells CASSRTRQYEQYF. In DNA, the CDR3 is TGCGCCAGCAGTCGAACCCGACAGTACGAGCAGTACTTC.

The CDR3 sequence: CASSTSSGAYEQYF. Written as DNA, the CDR3 is TGTGCCAGCAGCACCTCTAGCGGAGCCTACGAGCAGTACTTC. The gene calls are TRBV7-2 and TRBJ2-7, with 7 nucleotides matching TRBD2. The junction had 6 bases not matched to a gene; V was cut back by 5 bases and J by 2 bases. CDR1 and CDR2 from the germline V gene are SGHTA and FQGNSA. The CDR3 has 14 amino acids. Filled out from reference TRBV7-2 and TRBJ2-7, the complete variable domain reads GAGVSQSPSNKVTEKGKDVELRCDPISGHTALYWYRQSLGQGLEFLIYFQGNSAPDKSGLPSDRFSAERTGGSVSTLTIQRTQQEDSAVYLCASSTSSGAYEQYFGPGTRLTVT.

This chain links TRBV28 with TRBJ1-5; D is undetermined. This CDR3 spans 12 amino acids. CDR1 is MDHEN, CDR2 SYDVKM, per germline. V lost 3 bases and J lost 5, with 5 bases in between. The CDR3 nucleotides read TGTGCCAGCAGTTTCTTGTATCAGCCCCAGCATTTT. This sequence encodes CASSFLYQPQHF.

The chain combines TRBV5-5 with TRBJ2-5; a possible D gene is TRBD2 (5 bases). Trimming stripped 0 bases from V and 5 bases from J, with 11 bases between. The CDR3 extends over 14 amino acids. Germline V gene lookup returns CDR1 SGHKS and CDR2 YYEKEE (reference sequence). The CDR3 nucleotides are TGTGCCAGCAGCTTGGATCCGGGAAGGGAGACCCAGTACTTC. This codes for CASSLDPGRETQYF.

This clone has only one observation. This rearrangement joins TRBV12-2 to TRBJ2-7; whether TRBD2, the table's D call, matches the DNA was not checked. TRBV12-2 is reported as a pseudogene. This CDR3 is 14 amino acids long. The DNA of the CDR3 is TGTGCAAGTCGCCTCCATAGCGGGACCTACGAGCAGTACTTC. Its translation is CASRLHSGTYEQYF.

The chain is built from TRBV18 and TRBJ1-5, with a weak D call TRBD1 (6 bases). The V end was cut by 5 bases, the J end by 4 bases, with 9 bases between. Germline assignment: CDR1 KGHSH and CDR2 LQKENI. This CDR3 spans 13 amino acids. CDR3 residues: CASSSQGNQPQHF. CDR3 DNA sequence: TGTGCCAGCTCATCGCAGGGGAATCAGCCCCAGCATTTT.

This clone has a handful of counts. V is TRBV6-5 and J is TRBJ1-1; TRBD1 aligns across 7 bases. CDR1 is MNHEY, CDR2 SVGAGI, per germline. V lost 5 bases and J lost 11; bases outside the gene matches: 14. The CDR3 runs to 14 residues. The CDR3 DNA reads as TGTGCCAGCAGTCACCGGGACAGTCGGAGCGGGGCTTTCTTT. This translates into CASSHRDSRSGAFF.

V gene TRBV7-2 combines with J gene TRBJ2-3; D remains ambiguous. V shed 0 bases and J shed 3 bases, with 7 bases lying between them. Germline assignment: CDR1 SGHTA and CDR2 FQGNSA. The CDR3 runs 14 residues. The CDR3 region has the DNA TGTGCCAGCAGCTTAGCCGACTGGACAGATACGCAGTATTTT. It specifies CASSLADWTDTQYF.

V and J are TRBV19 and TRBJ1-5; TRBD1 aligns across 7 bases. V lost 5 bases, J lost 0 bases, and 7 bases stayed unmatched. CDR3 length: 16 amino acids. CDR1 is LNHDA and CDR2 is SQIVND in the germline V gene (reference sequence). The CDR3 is CASSGGTAYSNQPQHF. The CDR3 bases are TGTGCCAGTAGTGGCGGGACAGCATATAGCAATCAGCCCCAGCATTTT. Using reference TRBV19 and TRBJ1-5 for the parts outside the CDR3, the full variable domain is DGGITQSPKYLFRKEGQNVTLSCEQNLNHDAMYWYRQDPGQGLRLIYYSQIVNDFQKGDIAEGYSVSREKKESFPLTVTSAQKNPTAFYLCASSGGTAYSNQPQHFGDGTRLSIL.

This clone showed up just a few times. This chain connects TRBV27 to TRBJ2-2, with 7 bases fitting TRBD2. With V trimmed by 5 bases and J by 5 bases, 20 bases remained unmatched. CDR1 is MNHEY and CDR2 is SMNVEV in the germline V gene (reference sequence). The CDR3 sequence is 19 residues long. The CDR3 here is CASSNGLGRAGVGTGELFF. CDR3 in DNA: TGTGCCAGCAGTAACGGACTAGGGAGGGCGGGAGTCGGAACCGGGGAGCTGTTTTTT.

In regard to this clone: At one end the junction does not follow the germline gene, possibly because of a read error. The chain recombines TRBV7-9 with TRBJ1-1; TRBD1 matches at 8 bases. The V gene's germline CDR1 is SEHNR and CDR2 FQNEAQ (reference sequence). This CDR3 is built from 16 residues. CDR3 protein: CSSSLAWDRTNTEAFF. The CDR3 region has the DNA TGTTCCAGCAGCTTAGCTTGGGACAGGACGAACACTGAAGCTTTCTTT.

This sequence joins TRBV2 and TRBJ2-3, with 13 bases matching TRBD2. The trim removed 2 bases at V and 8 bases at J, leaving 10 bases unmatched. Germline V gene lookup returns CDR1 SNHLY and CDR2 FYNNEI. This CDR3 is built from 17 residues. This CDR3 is CASSEPGLAGSGATQYF. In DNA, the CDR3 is TGTGCCAGCAGTGAACCGGGACTAGCGGGATCCGGGGCTACGCAGTATTTT.

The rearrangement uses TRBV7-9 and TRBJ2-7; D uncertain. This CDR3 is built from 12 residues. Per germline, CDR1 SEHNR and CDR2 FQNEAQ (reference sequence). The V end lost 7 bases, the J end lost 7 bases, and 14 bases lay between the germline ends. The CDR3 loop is CASTENSGEQYF. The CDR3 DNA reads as TGTGCCAGCACCGAAAACTCGGGTGAGCAGTACTTC. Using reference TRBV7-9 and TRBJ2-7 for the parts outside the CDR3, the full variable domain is DTGVSQNPRHKITKRGQNVTFRCDPISEHNRLYWYRQTLGQGPEFLTYFQNEAQLEKSRLLSDRFSAERPKGSFSTLEIQRTEQGDSAMYLCASTENSGEQYFGPGTRLTVT.

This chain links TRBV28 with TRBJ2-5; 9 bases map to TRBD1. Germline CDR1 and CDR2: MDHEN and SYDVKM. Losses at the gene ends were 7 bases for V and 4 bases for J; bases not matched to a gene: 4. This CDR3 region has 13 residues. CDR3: CASNSQGAETQYF. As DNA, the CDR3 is TGTGCCAGCAACTCACAGGGGGCAGAGACCCAGTACTTC.

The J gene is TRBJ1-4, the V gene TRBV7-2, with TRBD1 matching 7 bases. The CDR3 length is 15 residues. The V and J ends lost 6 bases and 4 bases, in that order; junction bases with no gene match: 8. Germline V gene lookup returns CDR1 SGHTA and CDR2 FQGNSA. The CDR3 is CASSYQGTVNEKLFF. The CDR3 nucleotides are TGTGCCAGCAGTTACCAAGGGACAGTTAATGAAAAACTGTTTTTT. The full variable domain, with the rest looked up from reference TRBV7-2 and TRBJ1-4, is GAGVSQSPSNKVTEKGKDVELRCDPISGHTALYWYRQSLGQGLEFLIYFQGNSAPDKSGLPSDRFSAERTGGSVSTLTIQRTQQEDSAVYLCASSYQGTVNEKLFFGSGTQLSVL.

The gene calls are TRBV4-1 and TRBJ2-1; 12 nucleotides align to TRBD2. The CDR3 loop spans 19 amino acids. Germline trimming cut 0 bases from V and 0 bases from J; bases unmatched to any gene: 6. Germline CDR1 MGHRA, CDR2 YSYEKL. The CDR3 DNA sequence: TGCGCCAGCAGCCAAGATCCAGGACTAGCGGGAAGCTCCTACAATGAGCAGTTCTTC. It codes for CASSQDPGLAGSSYNEQFF.